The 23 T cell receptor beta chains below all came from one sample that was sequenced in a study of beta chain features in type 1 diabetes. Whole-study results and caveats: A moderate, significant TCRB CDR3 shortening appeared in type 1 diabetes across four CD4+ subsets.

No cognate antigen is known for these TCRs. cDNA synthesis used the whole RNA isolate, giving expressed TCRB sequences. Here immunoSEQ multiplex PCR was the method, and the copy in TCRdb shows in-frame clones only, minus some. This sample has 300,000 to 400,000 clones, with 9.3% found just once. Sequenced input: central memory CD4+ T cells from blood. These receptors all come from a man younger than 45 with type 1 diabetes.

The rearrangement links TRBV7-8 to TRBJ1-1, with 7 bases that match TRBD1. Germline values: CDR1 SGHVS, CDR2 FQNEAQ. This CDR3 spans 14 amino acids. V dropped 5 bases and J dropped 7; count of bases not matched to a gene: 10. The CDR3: CASSARQGPGEAFF. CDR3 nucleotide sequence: TGTGCCAGCAGCGCCCGACAGGGTCCAGGTGAAGCTTTCTTT.

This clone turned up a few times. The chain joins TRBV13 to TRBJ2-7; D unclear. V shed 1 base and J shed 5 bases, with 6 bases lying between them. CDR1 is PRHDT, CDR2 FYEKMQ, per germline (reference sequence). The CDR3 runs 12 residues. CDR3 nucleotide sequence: TGTGCCAGCAGCTTAGCACGGGACGAGCAGTACTTC. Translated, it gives CASSLARDEQYF.

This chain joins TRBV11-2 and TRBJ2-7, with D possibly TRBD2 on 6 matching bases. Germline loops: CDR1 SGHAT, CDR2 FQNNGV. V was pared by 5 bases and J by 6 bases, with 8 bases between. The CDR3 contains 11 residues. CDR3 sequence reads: CASSRGGEQYF. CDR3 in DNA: TGTGCCAGCAGCAGGGGAGGCGAGCAGTACTTC.

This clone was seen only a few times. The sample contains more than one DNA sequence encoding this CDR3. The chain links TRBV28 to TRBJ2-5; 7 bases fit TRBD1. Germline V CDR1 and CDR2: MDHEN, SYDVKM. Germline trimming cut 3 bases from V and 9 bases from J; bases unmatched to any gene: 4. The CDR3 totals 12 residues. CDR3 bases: TGTGCCAGCAGTTTGACAGGGCGAGCCCAGTACTTC. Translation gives CASSLTGRAQYF. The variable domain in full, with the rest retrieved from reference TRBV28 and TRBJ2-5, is DVKVTQSSRYLVKRTGEKVFLECVQDMDHENMFWYRQDPGLGLRLIYFSYDVKMKEKGDIPEGYSVSREKKERFSLILESASTNQTSMYLCASSLTGRAQYFGPGTRLLVL.

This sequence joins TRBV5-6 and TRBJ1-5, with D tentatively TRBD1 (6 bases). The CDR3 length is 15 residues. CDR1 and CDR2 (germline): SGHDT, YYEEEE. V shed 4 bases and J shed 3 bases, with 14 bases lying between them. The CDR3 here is CASSPPDSNNQPQHF. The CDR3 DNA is TGTGCCAGCAGCCCCCCGGACAGCAACAATCAGCCCCAGCATTTT.

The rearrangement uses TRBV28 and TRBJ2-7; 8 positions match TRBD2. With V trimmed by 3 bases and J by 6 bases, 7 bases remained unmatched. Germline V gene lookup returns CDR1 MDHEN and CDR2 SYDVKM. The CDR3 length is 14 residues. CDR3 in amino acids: CASSFHGRGGEQYF. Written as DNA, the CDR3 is TGTGCCAGCAGTTTTCACGGGAGGGGAGGCGAGCAGTACTTC.

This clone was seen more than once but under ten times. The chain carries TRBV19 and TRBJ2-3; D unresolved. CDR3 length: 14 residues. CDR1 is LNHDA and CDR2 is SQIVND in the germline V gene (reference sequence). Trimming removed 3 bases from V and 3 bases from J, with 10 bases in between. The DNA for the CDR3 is TGTGCCAGTAGTATGAAGGGCATGACAGATACGCAGTATTTT. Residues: CASSMKGMTDTQYF. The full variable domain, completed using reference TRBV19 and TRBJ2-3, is DGGITQSPKYLFRKEGQNVTLSCEQNLNHDAMYWYRQDPGQGLRLIYYSQIVNDFQKGDIAEGYSVSREKKESFPLTVTSAQKNPTAFYLCASSMKGMTDTQYFGPGTRLTVL.

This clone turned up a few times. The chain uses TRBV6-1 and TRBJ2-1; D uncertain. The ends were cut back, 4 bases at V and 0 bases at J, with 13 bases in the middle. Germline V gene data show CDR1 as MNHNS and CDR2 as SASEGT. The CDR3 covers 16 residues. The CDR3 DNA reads TGTGCCAGCAGTGGACACGAGGCGTCCTCCTACAATGAGCAGTTCTTC. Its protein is CASSGHEASSYNEQFF.

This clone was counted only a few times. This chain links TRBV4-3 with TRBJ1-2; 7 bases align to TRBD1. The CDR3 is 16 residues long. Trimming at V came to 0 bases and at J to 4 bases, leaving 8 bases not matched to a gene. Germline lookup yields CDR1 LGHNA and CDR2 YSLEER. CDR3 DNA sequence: TGCGCCAGCAGCCAAGACCTGACAGGGAGGACCTATGGCTACACCTTC. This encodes CASSQDLTGRTYGYTF.

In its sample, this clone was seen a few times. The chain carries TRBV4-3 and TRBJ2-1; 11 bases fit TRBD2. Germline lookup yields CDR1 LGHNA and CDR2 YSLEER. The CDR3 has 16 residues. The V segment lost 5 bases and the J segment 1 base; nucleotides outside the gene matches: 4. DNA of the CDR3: TGCGCCAGCAGCGCCCGACTAGCGGGGTCCTACAATGAGCAGTTCTTC. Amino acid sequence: CASSARLAGSYNEQFF.

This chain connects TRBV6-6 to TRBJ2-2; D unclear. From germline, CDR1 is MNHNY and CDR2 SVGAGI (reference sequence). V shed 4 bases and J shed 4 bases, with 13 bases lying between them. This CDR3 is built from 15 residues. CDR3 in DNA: TGTGCCAGCAGTTCCTTACTCCCGGGCACCGGGGAGCTGTTTTTT. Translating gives CASSSLLPGTGELFF.

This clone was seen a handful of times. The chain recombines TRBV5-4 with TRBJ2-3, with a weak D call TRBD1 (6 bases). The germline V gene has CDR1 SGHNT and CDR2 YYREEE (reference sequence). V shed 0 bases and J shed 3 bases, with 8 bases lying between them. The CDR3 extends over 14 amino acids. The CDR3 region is CASSLGQATDTQYF. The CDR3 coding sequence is TGTGCCAGCAGCTTGGGACAGGCGACAGATACGCAGTATTTT. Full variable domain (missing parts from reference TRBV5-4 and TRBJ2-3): ETGVTQSPTHLIKTRGQQVTLRCSSQSGHNTVSWYQQALGQGPQFIFQYYREEENGRGNFPPRFSGLQFPNYSSELNVNALELDDSALYLCASSLGQATDTQYFGPGTRLTVL.

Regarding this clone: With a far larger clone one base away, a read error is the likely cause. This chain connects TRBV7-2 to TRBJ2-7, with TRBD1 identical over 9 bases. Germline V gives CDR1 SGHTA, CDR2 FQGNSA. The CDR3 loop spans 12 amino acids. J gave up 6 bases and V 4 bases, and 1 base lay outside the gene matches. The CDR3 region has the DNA TGTGCCAGCAGCTCGGACAGGGGCGAGCAGTACTTC. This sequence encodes CASSSDRGEQYF.

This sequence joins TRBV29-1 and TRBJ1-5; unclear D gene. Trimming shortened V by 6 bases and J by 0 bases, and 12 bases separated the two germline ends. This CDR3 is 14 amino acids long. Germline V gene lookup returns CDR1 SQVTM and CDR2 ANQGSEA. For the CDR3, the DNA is TGCAGCGTCTCAGACGGGAATAGCAATCAGCCCCAGCATTTT. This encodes CSVSDGNSNQPQHF. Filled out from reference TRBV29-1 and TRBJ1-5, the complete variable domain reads SAVISQKPSRDICQRGTSLTIQCQVDSQVTMMFWYRQQPGQSLTLIATANQGSEATYESGFVIDKFPISRPNLTFSTLTVSNMSPEDSSIYLCSVSDGNSNQPQHFGDGTRLSIL.

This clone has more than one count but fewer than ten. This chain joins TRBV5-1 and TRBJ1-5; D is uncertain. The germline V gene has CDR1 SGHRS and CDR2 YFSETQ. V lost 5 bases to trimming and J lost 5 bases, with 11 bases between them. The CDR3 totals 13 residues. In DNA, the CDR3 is TGCGCCAGCAGTTTTGGCCCTGATCAGCCCCAGCATTTT. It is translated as CASSFGPDQPQHF.

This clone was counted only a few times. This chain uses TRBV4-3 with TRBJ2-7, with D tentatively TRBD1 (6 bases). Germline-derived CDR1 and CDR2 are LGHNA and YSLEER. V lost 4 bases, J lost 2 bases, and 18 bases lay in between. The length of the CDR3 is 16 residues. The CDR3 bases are TGCGCCAGCAGCCCCGGACCGGGACAAAGGGCCTACGAGCAGTACTTC. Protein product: CASSPGPGQRAYEQYF.

This chain's CDR3 is CASRKSQGNTEAFF. The CDR3 coding sequence is TGTGCCAGCAGGAAGTCACAGGGGAACACTGAAGCTTTCTTT. The chain links TRBV25-1 to TRBJ1-1; tentative D call: TRBD1 (6 bases). This CDR3 contains 14 residues. V lost 6 bases, J lost 1 base, and 12 bases lay in between. The germline V gene has CDR1 MGHDK and CDR2 SYGVNS. The full variable domain, completed using reference TRBV25-1 and TRBJ1-1, is EADIYQTPRYLVIGTGKKITLECSQTMGHDKMYWYQQDPGMELHLIHYSYGVNSTEKGDLSSESTVSRIRTEHFPLTLESARPSHTSQYLCASRKSQGNTEAFFGQGTRLTVV.

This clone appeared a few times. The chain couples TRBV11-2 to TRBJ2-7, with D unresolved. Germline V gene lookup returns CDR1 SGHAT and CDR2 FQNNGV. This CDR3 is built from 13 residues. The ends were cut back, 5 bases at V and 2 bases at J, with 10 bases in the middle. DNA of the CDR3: TGTGCCAGCAGCCAGACACTGGCCTACGAGCAGTACTTC. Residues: CASSQTLAYEQYF.

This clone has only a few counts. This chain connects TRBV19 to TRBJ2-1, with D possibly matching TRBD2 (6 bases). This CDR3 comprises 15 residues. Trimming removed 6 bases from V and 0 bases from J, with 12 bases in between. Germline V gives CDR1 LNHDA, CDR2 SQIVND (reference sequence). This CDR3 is CASSPGLGSYNEQFF. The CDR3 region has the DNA TGTGCCAGTAGCCCGGGACTGGGCTCCTACAATGAGCAGTTCTTC.

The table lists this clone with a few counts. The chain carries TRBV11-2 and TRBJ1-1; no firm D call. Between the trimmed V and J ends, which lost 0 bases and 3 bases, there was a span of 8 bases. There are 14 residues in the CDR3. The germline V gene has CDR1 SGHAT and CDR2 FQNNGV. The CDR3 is CASSLDPMDTEAFF. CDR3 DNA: TGTGCCAGCAGCTTAGATCCGATGGACACTGAAGCTTTCTTT.

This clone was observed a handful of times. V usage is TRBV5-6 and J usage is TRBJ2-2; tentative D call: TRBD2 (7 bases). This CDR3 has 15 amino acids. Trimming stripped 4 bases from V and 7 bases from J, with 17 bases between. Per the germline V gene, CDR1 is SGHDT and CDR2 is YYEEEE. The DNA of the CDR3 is TGTGCCAGCAGCCCACAGGGAGGGGGAGTCGGGGAGCTGTTTTTT. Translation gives CASSPQGGGVGELFF.

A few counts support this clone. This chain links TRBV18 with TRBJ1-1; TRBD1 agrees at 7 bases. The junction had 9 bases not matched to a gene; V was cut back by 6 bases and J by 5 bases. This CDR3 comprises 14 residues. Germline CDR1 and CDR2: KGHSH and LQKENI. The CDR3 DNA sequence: TGTGCCAGCTCTGAGAGGGGGCGCGGAACTGAAGCTTTCTTT. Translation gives CASSERGRGTEAFF.

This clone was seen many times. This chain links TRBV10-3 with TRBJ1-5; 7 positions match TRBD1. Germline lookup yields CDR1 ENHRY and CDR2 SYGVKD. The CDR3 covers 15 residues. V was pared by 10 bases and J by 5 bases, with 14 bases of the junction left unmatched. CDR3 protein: CATTPTGTADQPQHF. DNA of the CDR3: TGTGCCACGACGCCGACCGGGACAGCTGATCAGCCCCAGCATTTT.